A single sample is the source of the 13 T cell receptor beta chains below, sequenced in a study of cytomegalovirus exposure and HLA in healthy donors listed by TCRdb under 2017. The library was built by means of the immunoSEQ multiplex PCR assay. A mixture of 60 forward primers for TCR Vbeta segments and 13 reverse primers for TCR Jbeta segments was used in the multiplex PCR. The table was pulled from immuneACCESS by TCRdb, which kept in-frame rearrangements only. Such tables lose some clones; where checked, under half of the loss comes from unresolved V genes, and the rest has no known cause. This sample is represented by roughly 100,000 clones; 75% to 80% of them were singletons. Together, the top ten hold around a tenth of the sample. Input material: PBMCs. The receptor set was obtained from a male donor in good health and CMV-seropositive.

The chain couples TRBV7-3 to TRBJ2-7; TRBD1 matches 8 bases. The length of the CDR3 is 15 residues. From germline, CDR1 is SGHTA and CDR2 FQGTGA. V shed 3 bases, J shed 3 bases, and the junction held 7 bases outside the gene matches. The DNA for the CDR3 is TGTGCCAGCAGCTTTACCGGGACAGGTGTCTACGAGCAGTACTTC. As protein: CASSFTGTGVYEQYF. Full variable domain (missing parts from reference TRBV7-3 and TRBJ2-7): GAGVSQTPSNKVTEKGKYVELRCDPISGHTALYWYRQSLGQGPEFLIYFQGTGAADDSGLPNDRFFAVRPEGSVSTLKIQRTERGDSAVYLCASSFTGTGVYEQYFGPGTRLTVT.

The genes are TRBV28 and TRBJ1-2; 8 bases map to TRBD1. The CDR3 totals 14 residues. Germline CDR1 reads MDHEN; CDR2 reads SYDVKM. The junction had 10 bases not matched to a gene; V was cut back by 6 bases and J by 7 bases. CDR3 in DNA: TGTGCCAGCAGAAACGTTGGACAGGGATCTGGCTACACCTTC. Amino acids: CASRNVGQGSGYTF.

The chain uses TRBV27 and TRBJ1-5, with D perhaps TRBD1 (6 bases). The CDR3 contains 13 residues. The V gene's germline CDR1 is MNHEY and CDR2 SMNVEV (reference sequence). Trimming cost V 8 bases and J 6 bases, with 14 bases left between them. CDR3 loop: CASSRGAPQPQHF. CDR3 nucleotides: TGTGCCAGCTCCCGGGGGGCGCCTCAGCCCCAGCATTTT.

In DNA, the CDR3 is TGTGCCAGCAGCATCCTAGCGGGAGGTTTCACCGGGGAGCTGTTTTTT. The encoded protein is CASSILAGGFTGELFF. The chain couples TRBV13 to TRBJ2-2; 11 bases fit TRBD2. CDR3 length: 16 residues. The J segment lost 4 bases and the V segment lost 5 bases, leaving 6 bases of the junction unmatched. Looked up from germline, CDR1 is PRHDT and CDR2 is FYEKMQ (reference sequence). The full variable domain, its missing parts supplied by reference TRBV13 and TRBJ2-2, is AAGVIQSPRHLIKEKRETATLKCYPIPRHDTVYWYQQGPGQDPQFLISFYEKMQSDKGSIPDRFSAQQFSDYHSELNMSSLELGDSALYFCASSILAGGFTGELFFGEGSRLTVL.

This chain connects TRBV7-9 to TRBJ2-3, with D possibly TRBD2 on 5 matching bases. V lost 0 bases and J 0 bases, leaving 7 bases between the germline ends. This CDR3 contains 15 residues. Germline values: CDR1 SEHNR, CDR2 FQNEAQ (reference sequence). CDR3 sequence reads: CASSLAGVSTDTQYF. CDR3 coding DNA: TGTGCCAGCAGCTTAGCGGGAGTCAGCACAGATACGCAGTATTTT. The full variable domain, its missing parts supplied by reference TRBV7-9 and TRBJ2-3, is DTGVSQNPRHKITKRGQNVTFRCDPISEHNRLYWYRQTLGQGPEFLTYFQNEAQLEKSRLLSDRFSAERPKGSFSTLEIQRTEQGDSAMYLCASSLAGVSTDTQYFGPGTRLTVL.

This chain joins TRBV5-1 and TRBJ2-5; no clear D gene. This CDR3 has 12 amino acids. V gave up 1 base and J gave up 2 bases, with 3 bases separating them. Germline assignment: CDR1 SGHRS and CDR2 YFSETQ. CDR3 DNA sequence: TGCGCCAGCAGCTTGACTCAAGAGACCCAGTACTTC. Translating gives CASSLTQETQYF.

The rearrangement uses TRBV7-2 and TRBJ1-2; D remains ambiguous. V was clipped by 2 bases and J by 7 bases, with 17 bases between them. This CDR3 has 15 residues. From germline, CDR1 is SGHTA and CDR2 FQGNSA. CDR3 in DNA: TGTGCCAGCAGCTTAAATCCCGGCCGAGGTGGTGGCTACACCTTC. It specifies CASSLNPGRGGGYTF.

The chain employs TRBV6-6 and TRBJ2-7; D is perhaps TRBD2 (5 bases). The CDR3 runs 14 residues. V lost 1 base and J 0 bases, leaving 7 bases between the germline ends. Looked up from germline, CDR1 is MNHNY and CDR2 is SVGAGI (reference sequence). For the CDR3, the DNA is TGTGCCAGCAGTTACTTAGCGAGCTCCTACGAGCAGTACTTC. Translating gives CASSYLASSYEQYF.

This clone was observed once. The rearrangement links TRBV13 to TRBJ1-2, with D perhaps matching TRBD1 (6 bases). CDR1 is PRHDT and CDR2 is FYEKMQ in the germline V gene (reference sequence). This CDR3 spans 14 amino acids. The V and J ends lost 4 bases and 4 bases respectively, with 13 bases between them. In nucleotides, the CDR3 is TGTGCCAGCAGCTCGGCACAGGGCGTCTATGGCTACACCTTC. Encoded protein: CASSSAQGVYGYTF.

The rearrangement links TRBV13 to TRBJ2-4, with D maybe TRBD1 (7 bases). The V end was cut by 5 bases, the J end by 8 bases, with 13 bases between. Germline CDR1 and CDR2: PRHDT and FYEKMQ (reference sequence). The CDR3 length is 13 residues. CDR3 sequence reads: CASSRQGGDIQYF. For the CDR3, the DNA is TGTGCCAGCAGCCGCCAGGGGGGCGACATTCAGTACTTC.

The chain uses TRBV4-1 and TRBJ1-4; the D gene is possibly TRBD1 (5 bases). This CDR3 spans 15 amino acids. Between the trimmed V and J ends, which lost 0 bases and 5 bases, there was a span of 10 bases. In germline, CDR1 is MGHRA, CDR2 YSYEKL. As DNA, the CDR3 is TGCGCCAGCAGCCAAGAGCAGGGCTCAAATGAAAAACTGTTTTTT. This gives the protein CASSQEQGSNEKLFF.

Here the CDR3 DNA reads TGTGCCAGTAGTTCAACAGGGGGCCTTTCCACTGAAGCTTTCTTT. This gives the protein CASSSTGGLSTEAFF. The rearrangement links TRBV19 to TRBJ1-1; the match to TRBD1 covers 9 bases. The CDR3 covers 15 residues. Germline V gene sequence: CDR1 LNHDA, CDR2 SQIVND (reference sequence). Trimming cost V 5 bases and J 4 bases; bases outside gene matches: 8.

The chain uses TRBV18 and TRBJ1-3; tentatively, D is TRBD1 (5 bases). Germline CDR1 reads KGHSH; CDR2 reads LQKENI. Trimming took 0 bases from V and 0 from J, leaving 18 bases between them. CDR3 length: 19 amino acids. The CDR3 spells CASSPPGLALSSSGNTIYF. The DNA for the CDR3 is TGTGCCAGCTCACCACCGGGACTGGCCCTTTCCAGCTCTGGAAACACCATATATTTT.